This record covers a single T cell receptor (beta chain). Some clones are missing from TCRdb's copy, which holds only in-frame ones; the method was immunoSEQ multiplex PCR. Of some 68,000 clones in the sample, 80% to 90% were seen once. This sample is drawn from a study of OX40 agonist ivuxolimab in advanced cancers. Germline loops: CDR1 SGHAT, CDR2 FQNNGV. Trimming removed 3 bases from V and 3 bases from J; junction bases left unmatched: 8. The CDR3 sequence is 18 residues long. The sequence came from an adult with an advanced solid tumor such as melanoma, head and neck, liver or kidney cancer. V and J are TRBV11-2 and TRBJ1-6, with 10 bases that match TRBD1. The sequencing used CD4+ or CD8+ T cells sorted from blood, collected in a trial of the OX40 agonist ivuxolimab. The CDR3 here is CASSLEQTGGVYNSPLHF. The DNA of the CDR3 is TGTGCCAGCAGCTTGGAACAGACAGGGGGCGTCTATAATTCACCCCTCCACTTT.